A few counts support the clone carrying this T cell receptor (beta chain). The CDR3 contains 15 residues. Germline V gene sequence: CDR1 SGHAT, CDR2 FQNNGV. V lost 3 bases, J lost 4 bases, and 12 bases lay in between. These data originate in a study of cytomegalovirus exposure and HLA in healthy donors. The study ran its PCR with 60 Vbeta and 13 Jbeta primers. Assay used: immunoSEQ multiplex PCR; TCRdb lists only in-frame clones, some missing. The sample comprises some 180,000 clones, roughly 87% of which are singletons, and 0.2% to 0.3% rests with the top ten. V is TRBV11-2 and J is TRBJ2-2, with D maybe TRBD2 (7 bases). This TCR was recovered from a girl under three years old in good health and CMV-seronegative. The sequenced material came from PBMCs. The CDR3 sequence is CASSFTGGFTGELFF. The CDR3 nucleotides read TGTGCCAGCAGCTTTACGGGGGGCTTCACCGGGGAGCTGTTTTTT.